A single sample gave rise to the 19 T cell receptor beta chains below, sequenced in a study of T cell changes during pregnancy in multiple sclerosis. The repertoire was sequenced with immunoSEQ multiplex PCR; TCRdb's copy has only in-frame clones and lacks some. This repertoire shows about 40,000 clones, roughly 90% found once; its top ten account for about an eighth. The sample in question was CD8+ T cells from peripheral blood mononuclear cells, obtained in the first trimester of pregnancy. These receptors were collected from a female donor with multiple sclerosis, enrolled in a pregnancy study.

This chain uses TRBV4-1 with TRBJ2-3; D unresolved. This CDR3 region has 15 residues. Trimming took off 4 bases at V and 0 bases at J, with 11 bases between the two ends. Germline CDR1 and CDR2: MGHRA and YSYEKL. As DNA, the CDR3 is TGCGCCAGCAGCCTAAGTTTTGGCAGCACAGATACGCAGTATTTT. This codes for CASSLSFGSTDTQYF.

The chain recombines TRBV2 with TRBJ2-5; 10 bases are shared with TRBD2. This CDR3 contains 12 residues. V lost 9 bases to trimming and J lost 5 bases; unmatched junction nucleotides: 3. Looked up from germline, CDR1 is SNHLY and CDR2 is FYNNEI. The CDR3 DNA is TGTGCCAGATTACTAGCGGGGGAGACCCAGTACTTC. It codes for CARLLAGETQYF.

This clone was picked up a small number of times. The CDR3 is CSVKFDSSGNTIYF. The CDR3 DNA reads as TGCAGCGTTAAGTTCGATAGCTCTGGAAACACCATATATTTT. The V and J genes are TRBV29-1 and TRBJ1-3, with D hard to call. The CDR3 length is 14 residues. CDR1 is SQVTM and CDR2 is ANQGSEA in the germline V gene. Trimming shortened V by 5 bases and J by 0 bases, and 11 bases separated the two germline ends.

J is TRBJ1-2 and V is TRBV19, with D maybe TRBD1 (5 bases). The CDR3 runs 18 residues. In germline, CDR1 is LNHDA, CDR2 SQIVND (reference sequence). V was pared by 8 bases and J by 0 bases, with 25 bases between. The CDR3 DNA sequence: TGTGCCAGTTGGGGGGAGACCGTTAGGCCAGTCGCTAACTATGGCTACACCTTC. It codes for CASWGETVRPVANYGYTF.

This clone was seen a single time. V gene TRBV6-1 combines with J gene TRBJ2-7, with D possibly TRBD1 on 5 matching bases. Germline V lookup: CDR1 MNHNS, CDR2 SASEGT. Trimming shortened V by 11 bases and J by 6 bases, and 20 bases separated the two germline ends. The CDR3 has 13 amino acids. CDR3: CAEQGDWFGEQYF. CDR3 nucleotides: TGTGCCGAGCAGGGCGACTGGTTTGGCGAGCAGTACTTC.

This clone was detected only once. The chain employs TRBV2 and TRBJ2-1, with 8 bases aligning to TRBD2. The germline gives CDR1 SNHLY, CDR2 FYNNEI. This CDR3 is built from 12 residues. The V segment lost 8 bases and the J segment 8 bases; nucleotides outside the gene matches: 5. The CDR3 DNA reads as TGTGCCAGCCGGGGGGGCATGGATGAGCAGTTCTTC. It encodes CASRGGMDEQFF.

Here the CDR3 reads CASSPSTGIPYEQYF. The CDR3 DNA is TGTGCCAGTAGTCCGTCGACAGGGATCCCCTACGAGCAGTACTTC. The chain employs TRBV19 and TRBJ2-7; 7 nucleotides match TRBD1. The CDR3 contains 15 residues. From germline, CDR1 is LNHDA and CDR2 SQIVND (reference sequence). The V and J ends lost 5 bases and 2 bases, in that order; junction bases with no gene match: 9.

This clone was seen more than once but under ten times. The rearrangement joins TRBV9 to TRBJ1-4; the D gene is possibly TRBD1 (5 bases). Germline V lookup: CDR1 SGDLS, CDR2 YYNGEE. V dropped 4 bases and J dropped 5 bases, with 12 bases sitting between them. The CDR3 runs 14 residues. CDR3 in DNA: TGTGCCAGCAGCTTCGACGGGGGGAATGAAAAACTGTTTTTT. It yields the protein CASSFDGGNEKLFF. Based on the CDR3 plus reference TRBV9 and TRBJ1-4, the full variable domain is DSGVTQTPKHLITATGQRVTLRCSPRSGDLSVYWYQQSLDQGLQFLIQYYNGEERAKGNILERFSAQQFPDLHSELNLSSLELGDSALYFCASSFDGGNEKLFFGSGTQLSVL.

The chain recombines TRBV14 with TRBJ1-2; no clear D gene. There are 12 residues in the CDR3. Trimming left V 3 bases short and J 4 bases short, with 6 bases between. Germline V lookup: CDR1 SGHDN, CDR2 FVKESK. This chain's CDR3 is CASSQGIYGYTF. CDR3 in DNA: TGTGCCAGCAGCCAGGGCATCTATGGCTACACCTTC.

The rearrangement uses TRBV12-5 and TRBJ2-2; perhaps TRBD2 as D (6 bases). V was clipped by 7 bases and J by 2 bases, with 11 bases between them. The CDR3 sequence is 14 residues long. From germline, CDR1 is LGHNT and CDR2 FRNRAP. The CDR3 here is CASAPGGNTGELFF. The CDR3 DNA is TGTGCTAGTGCCCCCGGGGGAAACACCGGGGAGCTGTTTTTT.

This rearrangement joins TRBV7-9 to TRBJ2-7, with D tentatively TRBD1 (6 bases). Germline CDR1 and CDR2: SEHNR and FQNEAQ (reference sequence). The CDR3 has 12 amino acids. V was trimmed by 5 bases and J by 2 bases, leaving 7 bases between them. The CDR3 nucleotides read TGTGCCAGCAGCGAGGGGGCCTACGAGCAGTACTTC. Protein product: CASSEGAYEQYF.

This clone came up a few times. The chain links TRBV4-2 to TRBJ2-3; 16 bases are a match to TRBD2. V lost 3 bases and J lost 1; bases outside the gene matches: 4. The CDR3 is made up of 18 amino acids. Germline V CDR1 and CDR2: LGHNA, YNFKEQ. The CDR3 spells CASSQGLAGGPGTDTQYF. Written as DNA, the CDR3 is TGTGCCAGCAGCCAGGGACTAGCGGGGGGGCCGGGCACAGATACGCAGTATTTT.

V is TRBV6-4 and J is TRBJ2-3; 14 positions agree with TRBD2. The CDR3 spans 15 residues. Germline V CDR1 and CDR2: MRHNA, SNTAGT. V was clipped by 6 bases and J by 5 bases; unmatched bases: 4. The CDR3 sequence is CASSPGTSGGDTQYF. CDR3 nucleotides: TGTGCCAGCAGCCCCGGGACTAGCGGGGGAGATACGCAGTATTTT.

V is TRBV6-6 and J is TRBJ1-1; 9 bases agree with TRBD1. The V segment lost 6 bases and the J segment 1 base; nucleotides outside the gene matches: 6. The CDR3 runs to 15 residues. Germline V gives CDR1 MNHNY, CDR2 SVGAGI (reference sequence). CDR3 sequence (DNA): TGTGCCAGCAGCCGTACGGGACAGGGGAACACTGAAGCTTTCTTT. Amino acids: CASSRTGQGNTEAFF.

The CDR3, as DNA: TGTGCCAGCAGCTTAGGCCCGGGGGAGCTGTTTTTT. It codes for CASSLGPGELFF. This chain connects TRBV13 to TRBJ2-2; the D is unclear. Trimming removed 0 bases from V and 8 bases from J, with 4 bases in between. From germline, CDR1 is PRHDT and CDR2 FYEKMQ (reference sequence). The CDR3 contains 12 residues.

J is TRBJ1-5 and V is TRBV27, with TRBD1 matching over 7 bases. V shed 5 bases, J shed 7 bases, and the junction held 14 bases outside the gene matches. The CDR3 spans 16 residues. Germline CDR1 is MNHEY and CDR2 is SMNVEV (reference sequence). The chain's CDR3 is CASSDYQGEGDQPQHF. DNA for the CDR3: TGTGCCAGCAGTGATTATCAGGGGGAAGGCGACCAGCCCCAGCATTTT.

The genes are TRBV5-8 and TRBJ1-6; no clear D. Germline V gene data show CDR1 as SGHTS and CDR2 as YDEGEE. V was trimmed by 1 base and J by 0 bases, leaving 11 bases between them. The CDR3 runs to 17 residues. The CDR3 DNA follows: TGTGCCAGCAGCTTGCACGTTCGGGACTCCTATAATTCACCCCTCCACTTT. It encodes CASSLHVRDSYNSPLHF.

This clone was detected only once. The chain carries TRBV7-6 and TRBJ2-1, with D tentatively TRBD1 (6 bases). Trimming took 1 base from V and 8 from J, leaving 18 bases between them. CDR3 size: 16 residues. Looked up from germline, CDR1 is SGHVS and CDR2 is FNYEAQ. DNA for the CDR3: TGTGCCAGCAGCTTAGTCTTGAGGACACAGGGACATGAGCAGTTCTTC. Translated, it gives CASSLVLRTQGHEQFF.

The rearrangement joins TRBV27 to TRBJ1-1; 8 bases match TRBD1. V shed 6 bases and J 3 bases; nucleotides not matched to a gene: 6. Per germline, CDR1 MNHEY and CDR2 SMNVEV (reference sequence). The CDR3 is 14 amino acids. The CDR3 protein is CASRITGGHTEAFF. CDR3 bases: TGTGCCAGCAGGATCACAGGGGGGCACACTGAAGCTTTCTTT.